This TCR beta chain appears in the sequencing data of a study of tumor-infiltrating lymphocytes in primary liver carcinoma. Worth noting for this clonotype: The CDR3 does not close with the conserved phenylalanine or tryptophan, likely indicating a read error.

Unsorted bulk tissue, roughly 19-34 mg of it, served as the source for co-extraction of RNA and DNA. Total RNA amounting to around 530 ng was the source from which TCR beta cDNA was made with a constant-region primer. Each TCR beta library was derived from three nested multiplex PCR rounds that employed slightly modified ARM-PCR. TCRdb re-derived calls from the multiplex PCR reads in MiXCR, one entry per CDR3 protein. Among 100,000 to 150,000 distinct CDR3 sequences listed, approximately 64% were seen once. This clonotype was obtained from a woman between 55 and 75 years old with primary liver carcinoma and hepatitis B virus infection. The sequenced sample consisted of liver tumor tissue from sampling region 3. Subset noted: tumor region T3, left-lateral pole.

CDR3 nucleotides: TGTGCCAGCAGCCAGACAGCTGGAAAACAGGATTCTAGCAATCAGCCCCAGCATTCC. It specifies CASSQTAGKQDSSNQPQHS. The chain couples TRBV4-2 to TRBJ1-5; perhaps TRBD1 as D (5 bases). The CDR3 runs 19 residues. The germline gives CDR1 LGHNA, CDR2 YNFKEQ. The ends were cut back, 3 bases at V and 0 bases at J, with 21 bases in the middle.